Listed below are T cell receptor beta chains from one sample, sequenced in a study of shared clonotypes between healthy human individuals. Sequencing was performed with immunoSEQ multiplex PCR; in TCRdb, only in-frame clones are kept and a portion is missing. The table includes approximately 740,000 clones, approximately 79% detected once. Sequenced: memory CD4+ T cells sorted from blood. Receptors originate from a woman in her twenties or thirties in good health. The CDR3 runs from the conserved cysteine through the conserved F or W. Fields, in order: D gene, J gene, clone size, V gene, CDR3 protein, CDR3 DNA. D genes are given only for firm matches. Part of the rows lack a size; the others show once, few, many or a class for expanded clones.

d_call: NA
j_call: TRBJ2-3
clone_size: NA
v_call: TRBV4-1
cdr3_aa: CASSQGLQWGTSTDTQYF
cdr3_nt: TGCGCCAGCAGCCAAGGCCTCCAATGGGGGACTAGCACAGATACGCAGTATTTT

d_call: NA
j_call: TRBJ1-1
clone_size: NA
v_call: TRBV4-1
cdr3_aa: CASSQPSLEAFF
cdr3_nt: TGCGCCAGCAGCCAACCCTCGCTAGAAGCTTTCTTT

d_call: NA
j_call: TRBJ2-7
clone_size: NA
v_call: TRBV28
cdr3_aa: CASRPFRENYEQYF
cdr3_nt: TGTGCCAGCAGGCCCTTCCGGGAGAACTACGAGCAGTACTTC

d_call: NA
j_call: TRBJ1-1
clone_size: NA
v_call: TRBV5-4
cdr3_aa: CASRGGSEAFF
cdr3_nt: TGTGCCAGCAGGGGCGGGTCTGAAGCTTTCTTT

d_call: NA
j_call: TRBJ2-1
clone_size: few
v_call: TRBV10-3
cdr3_aa: CAISDQGPSYNEQFF
cdr3_nt: TGTGCCATCAGTGACCAAGGGCCTAGCTACAATGAGCAGTTCTTC

d_call: NA
j_call: TRBJ2-7
clone_size: NA
v_call: TRBV2
cdr3_aa: CASMGPEQYF
cdr3_nt: TGTGCCAGCATGGGACCCGAGCAGTACTTC

d_call: NA
j_call: TRBJ2-7
clone_size: NA
v_call: TRBV7-9
cdr3_aa: CASSLGQASYEQYF
cdr3_nt: TGTGCCAGCAGCTTAGGGCAGGCCTCCTACGAGCAGTACTTC

d_call: TRBD2
j_call: TRBJ2-1
clone_size: NA
v_call: TRBV19
cdr3_aa: CASSPSGSHHEQFF
cdr3_nt: TGTGCCAGTAGTCCTAGCGGGAGCCATCATGAGCAGTTCTTC

d_call: NA
j_call: TRBJ2-7
clone_size: NA
v_call: TRBV30
cdr3_aa: CAWSVDPYTNEQYF
cdr3_nt: TGTGCCTGGAGTGTAGACCCCTACACGAACGAGCAGTACTTC

d_call: NA
j_call: TRBJ2-3
clone_size: NA
v_call: TRBV9
cdr3_aa: CASGRGPPDTQYF
cdr3_nt: TGTGCCAGCGGCCGGGGGCCCCCAGATACGCAGTATTTT

d_call: NA
j_call: TRBJ1-1
clone_size: NA
v_call: TRBV6-6
cdr3_aa: CASARGGTLGEAFF
cdr3_nt: TGTGCCAGCGCGCGGGGGGGGACCTTGGGTGAAGCTTTCTTT

d_call: TRBD2
j_call: TRBJ2-7
clone_size: NA
v_call: TRBV5-1
cdr3_aa: CASTLSGTSGLNEQYF
cdr3_nt: TGCGCCAGCACCCTAAGTGGGACTAGCGGCCTGAACGAGCAGTACTTC

d_call: NA
j_call: TRBJ1-1
clone_size: NA
v_call: TRBV11-2
cdr3_aa: CASSFGAGYTEAFF
cdr3_nt: TGTGCCAGCAGCTTCGGTGCAGGGTACACTGAAGCTTTCTTT

d_call: NA
j_call: TRBJ2-1
clone_size: NA
v_call: TRBV6-1
cdr3_aa: CASTPDVNEQFF
cdr3_nt: TGTGCCAGCACTCCGGACGTCAATGAGCAGTTCTTC

d_call: TRBD2
j_call: TRBJ2-7
clone_size: NA
v_call: TRBV10-2
cdr3_aa: CASSATRGGYEQYF
cdr3_nt: TGCGCCAGCAGTGCGACACGGGGGGGCTACGAGCAGTACTTC

d_call: NA
j_call: TRBJ1-2
clone_size: NA
v_call: TRBV19
cdr3_aa: CASTTIWQDYYGYTF
cdr3_nt: TGTGCCAGTACCACAATCTGGCAAGACTACTATGGCTACACCTTC